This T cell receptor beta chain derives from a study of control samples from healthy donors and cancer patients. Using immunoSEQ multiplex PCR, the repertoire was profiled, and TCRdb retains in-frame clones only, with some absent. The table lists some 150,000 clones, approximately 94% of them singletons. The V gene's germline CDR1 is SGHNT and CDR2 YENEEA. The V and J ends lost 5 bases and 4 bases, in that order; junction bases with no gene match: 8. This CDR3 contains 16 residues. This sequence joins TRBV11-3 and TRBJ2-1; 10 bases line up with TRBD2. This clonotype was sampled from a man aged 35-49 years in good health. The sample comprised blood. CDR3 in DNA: TGTGCCAGCAGCCGGACACTAGCGGGAAGGTACAATGAGCAGTTCTTC. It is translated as CASSRTLAGRYNEQFF.